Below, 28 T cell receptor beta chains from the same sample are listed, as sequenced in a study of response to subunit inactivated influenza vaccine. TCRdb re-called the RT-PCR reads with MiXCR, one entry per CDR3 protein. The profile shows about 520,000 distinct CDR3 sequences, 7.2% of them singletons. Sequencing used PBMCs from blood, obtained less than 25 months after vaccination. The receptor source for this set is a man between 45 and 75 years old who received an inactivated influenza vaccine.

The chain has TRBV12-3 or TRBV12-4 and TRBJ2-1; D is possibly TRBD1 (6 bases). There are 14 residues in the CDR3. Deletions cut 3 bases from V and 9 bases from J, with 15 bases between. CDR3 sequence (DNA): TGTGCCAGCAGTTTTGGGGGCGGCGAGCTTGAGCAGTTCTTC. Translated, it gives CASSFGGGELEQFF.

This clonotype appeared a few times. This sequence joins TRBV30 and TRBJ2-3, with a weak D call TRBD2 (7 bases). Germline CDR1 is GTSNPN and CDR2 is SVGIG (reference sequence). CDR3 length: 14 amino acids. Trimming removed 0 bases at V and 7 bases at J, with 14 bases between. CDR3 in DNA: TGTGCCTGGAGTGTAGGGGGGGAGCGGAATACGCAGTATTTT. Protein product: CAWSVGGERNTQYF.

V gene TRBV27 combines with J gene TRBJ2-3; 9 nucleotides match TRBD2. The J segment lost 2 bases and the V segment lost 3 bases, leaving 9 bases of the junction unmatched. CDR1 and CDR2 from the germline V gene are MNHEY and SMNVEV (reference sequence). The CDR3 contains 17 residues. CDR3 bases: TGTGCCAGCAGTTTGGCCGTAGCGGGGGCCATCACAGATACGCAGTATTTT. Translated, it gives CASSLAVAGAITDTQYF.

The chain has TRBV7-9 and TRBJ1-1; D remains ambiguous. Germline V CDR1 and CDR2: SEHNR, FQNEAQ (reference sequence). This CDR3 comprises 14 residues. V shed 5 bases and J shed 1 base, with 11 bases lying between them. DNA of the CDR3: TGTGCCAGCAGCCCCCCGAAGAGGAACACTGAAGCTTTCTTT. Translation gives CASSPPKRNTEAFF.

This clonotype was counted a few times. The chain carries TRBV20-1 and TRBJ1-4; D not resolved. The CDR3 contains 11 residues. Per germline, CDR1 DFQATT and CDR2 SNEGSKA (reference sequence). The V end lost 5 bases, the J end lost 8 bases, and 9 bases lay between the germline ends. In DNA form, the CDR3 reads TGCAGTGCTCCCCGGGGAGAAAAACTGTTTTTT. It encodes CSAPRGEKLFF.

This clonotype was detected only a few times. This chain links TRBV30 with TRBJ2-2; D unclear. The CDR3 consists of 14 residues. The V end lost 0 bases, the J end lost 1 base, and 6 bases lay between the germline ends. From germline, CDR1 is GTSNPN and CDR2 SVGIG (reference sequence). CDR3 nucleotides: TGTGCCTGGAGTGTAGCGAGGAACACCGGGGAGCTGTTTTTT. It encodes CAWSVARNTGELFF.

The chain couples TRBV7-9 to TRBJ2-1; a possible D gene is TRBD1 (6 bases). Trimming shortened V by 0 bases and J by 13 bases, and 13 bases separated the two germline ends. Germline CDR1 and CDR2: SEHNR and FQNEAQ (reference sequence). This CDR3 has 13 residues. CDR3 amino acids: CASSLALLGTQFF. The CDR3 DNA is TGTGCCAGCAGCTTAGCGCTACTCGGGACACAGTTCTTC. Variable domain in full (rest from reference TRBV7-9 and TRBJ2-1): DTGVSQNPRHKITKRGQNVTFRCDPISEHNRLYWYRQTLGQGPEFLTYFQNEAQLEKSRLLSDRFSAERPKGSFSTLEIQRTEQGDSAMYLCASSLALLGTQFFGPGTRLTVL.

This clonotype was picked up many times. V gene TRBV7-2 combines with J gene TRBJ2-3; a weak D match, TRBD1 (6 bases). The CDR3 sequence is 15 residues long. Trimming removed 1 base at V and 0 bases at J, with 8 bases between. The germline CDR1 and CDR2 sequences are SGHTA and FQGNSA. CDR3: CASSLVTGSTDTQYF. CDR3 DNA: TGTGCCAGCAGCTTAGTAACAGGGAGCACAGATACGCAGTATTTT.

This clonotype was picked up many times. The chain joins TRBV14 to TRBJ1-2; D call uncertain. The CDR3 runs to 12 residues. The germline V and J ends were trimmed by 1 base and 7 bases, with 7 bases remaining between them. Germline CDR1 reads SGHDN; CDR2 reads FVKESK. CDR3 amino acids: CASSQGLGGYTF. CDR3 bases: TGTGCCAGCAGCCAAGGTCTGGGTGGCTACACCTTC.

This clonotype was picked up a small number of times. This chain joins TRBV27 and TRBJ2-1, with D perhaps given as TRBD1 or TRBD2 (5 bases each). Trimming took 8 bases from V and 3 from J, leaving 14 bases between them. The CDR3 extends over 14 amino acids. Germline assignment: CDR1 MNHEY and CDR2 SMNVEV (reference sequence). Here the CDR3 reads CASRDGTFYNEQFF. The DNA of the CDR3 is TGTGCCAGCCGGGACGGAACCTTCTACAATGAGCAGTTCTTC.

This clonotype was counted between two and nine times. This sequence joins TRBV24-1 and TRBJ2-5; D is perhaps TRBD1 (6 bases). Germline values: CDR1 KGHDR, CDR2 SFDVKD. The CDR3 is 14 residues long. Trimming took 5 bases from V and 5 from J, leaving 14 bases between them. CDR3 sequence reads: CATSAPGVVETQYF. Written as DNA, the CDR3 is TGTGCCACCAGTGCTCCAGGGGTTGTCGAGACCCAGTACTTC.

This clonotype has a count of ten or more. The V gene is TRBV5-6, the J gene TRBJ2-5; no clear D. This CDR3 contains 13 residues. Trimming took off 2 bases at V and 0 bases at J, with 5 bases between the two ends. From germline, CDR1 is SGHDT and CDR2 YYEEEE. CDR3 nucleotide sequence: TGTGCCAGCAGCTTTGGACACCAAGAGACCCAGTACTTC. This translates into CASSFGHQETQYF. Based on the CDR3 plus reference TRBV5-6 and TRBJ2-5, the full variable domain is DAGVTQSPTHLIKTRGQQVTLRCSPKSGHDTVSWYQQALGQGPQFIFQYYEEEERQRGNFPDRFSGHQFPNYSSELNVNALLLGDSALYLCASSFGHQETQYFGPGTRLLVL.

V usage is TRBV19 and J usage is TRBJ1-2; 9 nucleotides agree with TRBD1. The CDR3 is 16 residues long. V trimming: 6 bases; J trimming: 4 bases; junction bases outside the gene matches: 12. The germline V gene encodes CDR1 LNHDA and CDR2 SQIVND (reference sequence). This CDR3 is CASSHLDGQGFYGYTF. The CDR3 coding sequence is TGTGCCAGTAGCCACTTAGATGGACAGGGGTTCTATGGCTACACCTTC.

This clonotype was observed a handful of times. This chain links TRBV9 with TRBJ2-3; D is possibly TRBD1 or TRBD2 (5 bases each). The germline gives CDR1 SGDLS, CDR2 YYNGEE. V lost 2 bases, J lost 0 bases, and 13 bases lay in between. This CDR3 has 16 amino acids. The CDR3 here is CASSVGTPISTDTQYF. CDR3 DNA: TGTGCCAGCAGCGTTGGGACCCCCATCAGCACAGATACGCAGTATTTT.

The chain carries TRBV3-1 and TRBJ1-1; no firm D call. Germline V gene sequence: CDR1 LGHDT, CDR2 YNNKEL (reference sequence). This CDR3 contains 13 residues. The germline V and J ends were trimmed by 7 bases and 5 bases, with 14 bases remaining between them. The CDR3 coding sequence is TGTGCCAGCAAGGACGGGAGGTGGACTGAAGCTTTCTTT. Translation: CASKDGRWTEAFF.

In nucleotides, the CDR3 is TGTGCCATCAGTGAGGGGGACAGGGCAGATGAGCAGTTCTTC. This translates into CAISEGDRADEQFF. This sequence joins TRBV10-3 and TRBJ2-1; 9 bases agree with TRBD1. V lost 2 bases to trimming and J lost 8 bases; unmatched junction nucleotides: 4. The CDR3 runs 14 residues. The germline gives CDR1 ENHRY, CDR2 SYGVKD.

The CDR3 is CASSQTSGGAGIYNEQFF. In nucleotides, the CDR3 is TGCGCCAGCAGCCAGACTAGCGGGGGGGCCGGAATCTACAATGAGCAGTTCTTC. The gene calls are TRBV5-1 and TRBJ2-1; 14 bases align to TRBD2. This CDR3 has 18 amino acids. The ends lost 4 bases at V and 3 bases at J; junction bases unmatched: 9. CDR1 is SGHRS, CDR2 YFSETQ, per germline.

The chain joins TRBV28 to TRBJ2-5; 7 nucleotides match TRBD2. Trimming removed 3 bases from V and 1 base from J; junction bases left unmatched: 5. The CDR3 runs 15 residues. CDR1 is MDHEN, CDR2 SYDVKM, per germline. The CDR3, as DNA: TGTGCCAGCAGTTTCCTTCCGGGGGGCCAAGAGACCCAGTACTTC. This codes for CASSFLPGGQETQYF.

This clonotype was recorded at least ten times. CDR3 loop: CASSVGQGPYGYTF. In nucleotides, the CDR3 is TGTGCCAGCAGCGTAGGGCAGGGGCCCTATGGCTACACCTTC. The chain combines TRBV9 with TRBJ1-2; tentative D call: TRBD1 (6 bases). Germline V gives CDR1 SGDLS, CDR2 YYNGEE. Trimming removed 0 bases at V and 4 bases at J, with 10 bases between. The CDR3 is made up of 14 amino acids. Full variable domain (remainder filled in from reference TRBV9 and TRBJ1-2): DSGVTQTPKHLITATGQRVTLRCSPRSGDLSVYWYQQSLDQGLQFLIQYYNGEERAKGNILERFSAQQFPDLHSELNLSSLELGDSALYFCASSVGQGPYGYTFGSGTRLTVV.

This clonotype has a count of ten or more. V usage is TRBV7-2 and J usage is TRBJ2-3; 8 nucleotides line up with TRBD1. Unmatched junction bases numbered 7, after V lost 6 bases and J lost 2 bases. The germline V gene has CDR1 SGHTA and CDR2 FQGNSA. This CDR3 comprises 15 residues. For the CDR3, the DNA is TGTGCCAGCAGGGCAAGACAGGGGTTCACAGATACGCAGTATTTT. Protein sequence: CASRARQGFTDTQYF.

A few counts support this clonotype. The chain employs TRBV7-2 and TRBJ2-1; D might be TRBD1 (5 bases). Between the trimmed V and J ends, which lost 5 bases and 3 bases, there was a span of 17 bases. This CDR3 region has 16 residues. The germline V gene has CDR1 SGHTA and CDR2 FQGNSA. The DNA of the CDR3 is TGTGCCAGCAGCCTGATGATGGGGCTAGACTACAATGAGCAGTTCTTC. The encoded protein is CASSLMMGLDYNEQFF.

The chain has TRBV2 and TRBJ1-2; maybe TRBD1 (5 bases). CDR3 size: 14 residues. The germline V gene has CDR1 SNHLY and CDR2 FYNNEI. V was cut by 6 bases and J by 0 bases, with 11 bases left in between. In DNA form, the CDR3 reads TGTGCCAGCAGAGTCGGAGGGGCTAACTATGGCTACACCTTC. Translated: CASRVGGANYGYTF.

CDR3 in DNA: TGTGCCAGCAGCTTAGATGGGACAGGGTTCACAGATACGCAGTATTTT. Translating it yields CASSLDGTGFTDTQYF. This chain joins TRBV11-2 and TRBJ2-3, with 9 positions matching TRBD1. This CDR3 has 16 amino acids. The J segment lost 2 bases and the V segment lost 0 bases, leaving 3 bases of the junction unmatched. Germline V gene lookup returns CDR1 SGHAT and CDR2 FQNNGV.

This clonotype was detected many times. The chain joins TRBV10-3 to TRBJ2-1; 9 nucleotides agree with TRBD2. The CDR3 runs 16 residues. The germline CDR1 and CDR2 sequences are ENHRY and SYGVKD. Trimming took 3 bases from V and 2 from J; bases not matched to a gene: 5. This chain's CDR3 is CAISDRREGTYNEQFF. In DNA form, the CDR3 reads TGTGCCATCAGTGATAGGCGGGAGGGAACCTACAATGAGCAGTTCTTC.

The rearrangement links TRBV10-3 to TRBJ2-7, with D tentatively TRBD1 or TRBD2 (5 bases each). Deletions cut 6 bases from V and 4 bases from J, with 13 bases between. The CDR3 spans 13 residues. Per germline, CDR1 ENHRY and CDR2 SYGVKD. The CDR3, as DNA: TGTGCCATCAGCCACCGGGACGCTTACGAGCAGTACTTC. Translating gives CAISHRDAYEQYF.

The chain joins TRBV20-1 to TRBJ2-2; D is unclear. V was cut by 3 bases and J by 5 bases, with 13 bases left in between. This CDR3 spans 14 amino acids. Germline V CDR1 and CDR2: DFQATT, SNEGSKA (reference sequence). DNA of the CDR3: TGCAGTGCTAGGAACCCCACCGGGACCGGGGAGCTGTTTTTT. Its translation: CSARNPTGTGELFF.

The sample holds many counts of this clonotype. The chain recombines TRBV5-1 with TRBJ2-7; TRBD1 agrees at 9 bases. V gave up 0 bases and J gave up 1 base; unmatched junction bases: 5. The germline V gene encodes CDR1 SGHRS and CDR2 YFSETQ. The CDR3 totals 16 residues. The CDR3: CASSLGLDRGSYEQYF. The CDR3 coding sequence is TGCGCCAGCAGCTTGGGTCTGGACAGGGGATCCTACGAGCAGTACTTC.

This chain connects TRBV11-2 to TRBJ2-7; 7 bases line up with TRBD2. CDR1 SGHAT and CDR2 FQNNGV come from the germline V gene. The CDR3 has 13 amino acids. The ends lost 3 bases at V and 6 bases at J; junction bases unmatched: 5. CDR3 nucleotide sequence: TGTGCCAGCAGCTTGCGGGGGTTTGGCGAGCAGTACTTC. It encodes CASSLRGFGEQYF.